Below, 31 T cell receptor beta chains from the same sample are listed, as sequenced in a study of blood T cell repertoires in COVID-19. Here immunoSEQ multiplex PCR was the method, and the copy in TCRdb shows in-frame clones only, minus some. The profile shows approximately 70,000 clones, under 90% of them singletons. Sequences were obtained from peripheral blood. Receptor source: a man aged 70-80 years who had recovered from COVID-19.

The rearrangement links TRBV12-3 or TRBV12-4 to TRBJ1-5, with D uncertain. The CDR3 runs 13 residues. Trimming removed 3 bases from V and 5 bases from J, with 8 bases in between. CDR3 protein: CASSFGDDQPQHF. The CDR3 region has the DNA TGTGCCAGCAGTTTCGGAGATGATCAGCCCCAGCATTTT.

Only a few counts were recorded for this clone. The V gene is TRBV10-3, the J gene TRBJ2-5; D might be TRBD2 (6 bases). V shed 10 bases and J shed 7 bases, with 22 bases lying between them. Germline CDR1 reads ENHRY; CDR2 reads SYGVKD. This CDR3 contains 14 residues. This CDR3 reads CATESLGGRGTQYF. The CDR3 nucleotides are TGTGCCACCGAGTCGTTGGGGGGACGGGGGACCCAGTACTTC.

This clone has a single count. The gene calls are TRBV14 and TRBJ1-1; D is unresolved. The V and J ends lost 1 base and 0 bases respectively, with 15 bases between them. CDR1 and CDR2 from the germline V gene are SGHDN and FVKESK. The CDR3 is made up of 17 amino acids. CDR3 protein: CASSQALSMGMNTEAFF. The DNA for the CDR3 is TGTGCCAGCAGCCAAGCTCTGAGTATGGGCATGAACACTGAAGCTTTCTTT. Together with reference TRBV14 and TRBJ1-1, the CDR3 gives the full variable domain: EAGVTQFPSHSVIEKGQTVTLRCDPISGHDNLYWYRRVMGKEIKFLLHFVKESKQDESGMPNNRFLAERTGGTYSTLKVQPAELEDSGVYFCASSQALSMGMNTEAFFGQGTRLTVV.

The J gene is TRBJ2-7, the V gene TRBV5-4; possibly TRBD2 for D (5 bases). Germline V gives CDR1 SGHNT, CDR2 YYREEE (reference sequence). The ends were cut back, 0 bases at V and 5 bases at J, with 21 bases in the middle. The CDR3 extends over 17 amino acids. This CDR3 reads CASSLGPRAAPLDEQYF. The CDR3 DNA reads TGTGCCAGCAGCTTGGGACCGCGGGCGGCGCCCCTAGACGAGCAGTACTTC.

This clone was counted only a few times. This chain uses TRBV19 with TRBJ2-2; TRBD2 matches 9 bases. The CDR3 sequence is 17 residues long. Germline CDR1 and CDR2: LNHDA and SQIVND (reference sequence). The ends lost 5 bases at V and 5 bases at J; junction bases unmatched: 12. CDR3 nucleotide sequence: TGTGCCAGTAGTTCCCTAGCGGGACTATTAGCTACCGGGGAGCTGTTTTTT. Protein product: CASSSLAGLLATGELFF.

This clone came up a few times. The chain uses TRBV5-4 and TRBJ2-3, with TRBD1 as a possible D gene (5 bases). CDR3 length equals 15 residues. The V gene's germline CDR1 is SGHNT and CDR2 YYREEE (reference sequence). The V end lost 0 bases, the J end lost 1 base, and 9 bases lay between the germline ends. CDR3 protein: CASSLEGYGTDTQYF. In DNA form, the CDR3 reads TGTGCCAGCAGCTTGGAGGGGTACGGCACAGATACGCAGTATTTT.

The chain recombines TRBV6-1 with TRBJ1-5, with no clear D. The V end was cut by 3 bases, the J end by 4 bases, with 10 bases between. CDR1 and CDR2 (germline): MNHNS, SASEGT. The CDR3 loop spans 14 amino acids. The CDR3 loop is CASSEPGGNQPQHF. Written as DNA, the CDR3 is TGTGCCAGCAGTGAGCCAGGAGGGAATCAGCCCCAGCATTTT.

The sample holds a few counts of this clone. V and J are TRBV9 and TRBJ2-3; no reliable D call. Trimming removed 4 bases from V and 6 bases from J, with 12 bases in between. Germline V gives CDR1 SGDLS, CDR2 YYNGEE. This CDR3 has 13 amino acids. CDR3 in amino acids: CASSLYISDTQYF. The CDR3 DNA reads TGTGCCAGCAGCCTATATATTTCGGATACGCAGTATTTT.

V and J are TRBV11-2 and TRBJ1-1; 8 bases line up with TRBD1. Germline CDR1 and CDR2: SGHAT and FQNNGV. V lost 1 base, J lost 0 bases, and 4 bases stayed unmatched. The CDR3 loop spans 16 amino acids. This chain's CDR3 is CASSLVAGGMNTEAFF. CDR3 DNA: TGTGCCAGCAGCTTAGTCGCAGGGGGCATGAACACTGAAGCTTTCTTT.

The chain has TRBV4-3 and TRBJ2-6; weak D call: TRBD2 (5 bases). The CDR3 runs 16 residues. CDR1 is LGHNA, CDR2 YSLEER, per germline. Deletions cut 4 bases from V and 0 bases from J, with 10 bases between. The CDR3: CASSPSGFSGANVLTF. The CDR3 nucleotides read TGCGCCAGCAGCCCCTCGGGATTCTCTGGGGCCAACGTCCTGACTTTC.

V is TRBV4-1 and J is TRBJ1-5; 8 bases map to TRBD1. V was pared by 0 bases and J by 5 bases, with 9 bases of the junction left unmatched. Germline CDR1 and CDR2: MGHRA and YSYEKL. This CDR3 contains 17 residues. DNA of the CDR3: TGCGCCAGCAGCCAAGATTGGGAGTCAGGGGGCGATCAGCCCCAGCATTTT. Translating gives CASSQDWESGGDQPQHF.

The chain uses TRBV7-8 and TRBJ1-6, with D unclear. V lost 5 bases to trimming and J lost 8 bases, with 13 bases between them. The CDR3 is made up of 14 amino acids. Per the germline V gene, CDR1 is SGHVS and CDR2 is FQNEAQ. Here the CDR3 DNA reads TGTGCCAGCAGCCCTGGCGGGAGAGATTCACCCCTCCACTTT. Amino acids: CASSPGGRDSPLHF.

This clone appeared many times. The chain employs TRBV7-8 and TRBJ2-7, with 12 nucleotides matching TRBD2. The CDR3 sequence is 15 residues long. CDR1 is SGHVS and CDR2 is FQNEAQ in the germline V gene. V shed 1 base, J shed 3 bases, and the junction held 1 base outside the gene matches. In DNA form, the CDR3 reads TGTGCCAGCAGCTTAGGACTAGCGGGAGTCTACGAGCAGTACTTC. Residues: CASSLGLAGVYEQYF.

CDR3 in amino acids: CASSLQVRGSGGRGELFF. CDR3 nucleotides: TGTGCCAGCAGCTTACAAGTTCGGGGTAGCGGGGGCCGCGGGGAGCTGTTTTTT. This chain connects TRBV7-2 to TRBJ2-2; TRBD2 agrees at 9 bases. This CDR3 has 18 residues. Germline loops: CDR1 SGHTA, CDR2 FQGNSA. Trimming at V came to 2 bases and at J to 7 bases, leaving 14 bases not matched to a gene.

The rearrangement joins TRBV11-3 to TRBJ1-1, with D hard to call. Germline V gene sequence: CDR1 SGHNT, CDR2 YENEEA. V lost 1 base, J lost 4 bases, and 7 bases lay in between. The CDR3 has 13 residues. In DNA, the CDR3 is TGTGCCAGCAGCTTAGGGGAGGGCACTGAAGCTTTCTTT. Translating it yields CASSLGEGTEAFF.

The rearrangement uses TRBV7-2 and TRBJ1-1; maybe TRBD1 (6 bases). Looked up from germline, CDR1 is SGHTA and CDR2 is FQGNSA. Trimming took off 1 base at V and 6 bases at J, with 21 bases between the two ends. This CDR3 comprises 17 residues. The CDR3 spells CASSLVLTGPVAAEAFF. DNA for the CDR3: TGTGCCAGCAGCTTAGTCCTGACAGGACCCGTCGCTGCTGAAGCTTTCTTT. Filled out from reference TRBV7-2 and TRBJ1-1, the complete variable domain reads GAGVSQSPSNKVTEKGKDVELRCDPISGHTALYWYRQSLGQGLEFLIYFQGNSAPDKSGLPSDRFSAERTGGSVSTLTIQRTQQEDSAVYLCASSLVLTGPVAAEAFFGQGTRLTVV.

This chain uses TRBV4-3 with TRBJ1-2, with 7 bases that match TRBD1. The V gene's germline CDR1 is LGHNA and CDR2 YSLEER. CDR3 length equals 14 residues. V gave up 4 bases and J gave up 2 bases; unmatched junction bases: 4. The CDR3 protein is CASSPGQNNYGYTF. CDR3 coding DNA: TGCGCCAGCAGCCCGGGACAGAACAACTATGGCTACACCTTC.

The V gene is TRBV19, the J gene TRBJ2-7; 9 bases match TRBD2. Germline assignment: CDR1 LNHDA and CDR2 SQIVND (reference sequence). V lost 2 bases, J lost 3 bases, and 5 bases stayed unmatched. The CDR3 sequence is 15 residues long. The CDR3 DNA reads as TGTGCCAGTAGTATATCCAGCGGGGGGTTCTACGAGCAGTACTTC. It codes for CASSISSGGFYEQYF.

This chain joins TRBV7-9 and TRBJ2-5; perhaps TRBD1 as D (6 bases). V was shortened by 8 bases and J by 2 bases, with 12 bases between the two germline ends. The CDR3 totals 13 residues. Germline values: CDR1 SEHNR, CDR2 FQNEAQ (reference sequence). CDR3 protein: CASGRGRQETQYF. For the CDR3, the DNA is TGTGCCAGCGGAAGGGGGAGACAAGAGACCCAGTACTTC.

The chain employs TRBV2 and TRBJ1-2, with TRBD1 matching over 7 bases. Germline-derived CDR1 and CDR2 are SNHLY and FYNNEI. CDR3 length: 15 amino acids. With V trimmed by 6 bases and J by 1 base, 8 bases remained unmatched. The CDR3 sequence: CASSREGQSNYGYTF. For the CDR3, the DNA is TGTGCCAGCAGCCGAGAGGGACAGAGTAACTATGGCTACACCTTC.

V is TRBV27 and J is TRBJ2-3, with D possibly matching TRBD2 (5 bases). Germline V gene sequence: CDR1 MNHEY, CDR2 SMNVEV (reference sequence). CDR3 length: 12 amino acids. Between the trimmed V and J ends, which lost 5 bases and 2 bases, there was a span of 5 bases. The CDR3 loop reads CASSRDTDTQYF. The CDR3 bases are TGTGCCAGCAGTCGGGACACAGATACGCAGTATTTT.

On this clone: Other DNA sequences in this sample translate to the same CDR3. The chain combines TRBV18 with TRBJ1-5; 9 positions agree with TRBD1. V dropped 3 bases and J dropped 4; count of bases not matched to a gene: 1. Per the germline V gene, CDR1 is KGHSH and CDR2 is LQKENI. The CDR3 totals 14 residues. The CDR3: CASSPGQGNQPQHF. The CDR3 coding sequence is TGTGCCAGCTCACCGGGACAGGGTAATCAGCCCCAGCATTTT.

The chain uses TRBV6-6 and TRBJ1-2; a possible D gene is TRBD1 (5 bases). The CDR3 covers 12 residues. The V end lost 6 bases, the J end lost 5 bases, and 10 bases lay between the germline ends. The germline V gene has CDR1 MNHNY and CDR2 SVGAGI (reference sequence). The CDR3 region has the DNA TGTGCCAGCAGAACAGGAGATTATGGCTACACCTTC. It is translated as CASRTGDYGYTF.

J is TRBJ2-5 and V is TRBV7-2, with D perhaps matching TRBD1 (6 bases). The CDR3 is 14 residues long. Germline V gene lookup returns CDR1 SGHTA and CDR2 FQGNSA. V dropped 5 bases and J dropped 5 bases, with 15 bases sitting between them. The CDR3 spells CASSTRQDQETQYF. DNA of the CDR3: TGTGCCAGCAGCACCCGACAGGATCAGGAGACCCAGTACTTC.

This clone appeared once. V gene TRBV19 combines with J gene TRBJ2-6, with 7 bases lining up with TRBD1. The ends lost 9 bases at V and 2 bases at J; junction bases unmatched: 10. CDR1 is LNHDA, CDR2 SQIVND, per germline (reference sequence). The length of the CDR3 is 16 residues. This chain's CDR3 is CASHGTAAPGANVLTF. As DNA, the CDR3 is TGTGCCAGCCACGGGACAGCCGCACCTGGGGCCAACGTCCTGACTTTC.

The rearrangement links TRBV25-1 to TRBJ2-2, with 7 bases identical to TRBD2. This CDR3 has 14 amino acids. V gave up 6 bases and J gave up 3 bases; unmatched junction bases: 4. CDR1 is MGHDK and CDR2 is SYGVNS in the germline V gene. The CDR3 loop reads CASRLAGHTGELFF. CDR3 coding DNA: TGTGCCAGCAGGTTAGCGGGCCACACCGGGGAGCTGTTTTTT.

The rearrangement joins TRBV5-1 to TRBJ2-5; TRBD1 matches 8 bases. Germline CDR1 and CDR2: SGHRS and YFSETQ. Germline trimming cut 3 bases from V and 5 bases from J; bases unmatched to any gene: 6. The CDR3 contains 14 residues. The CDR3 protein is CASSWTGQSETQYF. DNA of the CDR3: TGCGCCAGCAGCTGGACAGGGCAATCGGAGACCCAGTACTTC.

The chain carries TRBV5-1 and TRBJ2-3; D might be TRBD2 (6 bases). The germline V gene encodes CDR1 SGHRS and CDR2 YFSETQ. The CDR3 is made up of 17 amino acids. V was cut by 0 bases and J by 0 bases, with 14 bases left in between. CDR3 loop: CASSLADYRPSTDTQYF. The CDR3 bases are TGCGCCAGCAGCTTGGCGGACTACCGACCGAGCACAGATACGCAGTATTTT.

The rearrangement links TRBV7-9 to TRBJ1-1, with 8 nucleotides matching TRBD1. The junction had 15 bases not matched to a gene; V was cut back by 6 bases and J by 0 bases. Germline V gene lookup returns CDR1 SEHNR and CDR2 FQNEAQ (reference sequence). The CDR3 extends over 18 amino acids. This chain's CDR3 is CASRTTGSDRGMNTEAFF. DNA for the CDR3: TGTGCCAGCAGGACCACTGGTTCCGACAGGGGCATGAACACTGAAGCTTTCTTT.

The chain recombines TRBV25-1 with TRBJ2-5, with TRBD1 matching over 8 bases. V was pared by 6 bases and J by 5 bases, with 5 bases of the junction left unmatched. This CDR3 is built from 13 residues. The germline V gene encodes CDR1 MGHDK and CDR2 SYGVNS. The CDR3 here is CASSTGGIETQYF. The CDR3 DNA follows: TGTGCCAGCAGCACAGGGGGGATTGAGACCCAGTACTTC.

The V gene is TRBV12-3 or TRBV12-4, the J gene TRBJ1-5; D remains ambiguous. The CDR3 is 12 residues long. Trimming left V 5 bases short and J 7 bases short, with 9 bases between. Written as DNA, the CDR3 is TGTGCCAGCAGTCTTCGGTGGCAGCCCCAGCATTTT. The encoded protein is CASSLRWQPQHF.